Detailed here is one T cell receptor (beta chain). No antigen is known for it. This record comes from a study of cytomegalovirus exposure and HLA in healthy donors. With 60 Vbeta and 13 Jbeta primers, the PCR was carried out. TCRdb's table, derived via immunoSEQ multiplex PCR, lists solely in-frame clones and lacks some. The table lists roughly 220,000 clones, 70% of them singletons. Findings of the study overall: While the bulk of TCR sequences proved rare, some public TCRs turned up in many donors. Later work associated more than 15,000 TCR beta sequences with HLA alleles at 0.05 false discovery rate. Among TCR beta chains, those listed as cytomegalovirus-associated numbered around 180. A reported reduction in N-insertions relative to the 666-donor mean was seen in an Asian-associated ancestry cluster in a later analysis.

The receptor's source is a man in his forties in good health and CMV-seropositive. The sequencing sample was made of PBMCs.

This chain's CDR3 is CASSQQGAVNIQYF. As DNA, the CDR3 is TGTGCCAGCAGCCAACAGGGGGCGGTAAACATTCAGTACTTC. V is TRBV7-2 and J is TRBJ2-4; TRBD1 matches 9 bases. The CDR3 loop spans 14 amino acids. J lost 6 bases, V lost 5 bases, and 5 bases had no gene match. Germline loops: CDR1 SGHTA, CDR2 FQGNSA.